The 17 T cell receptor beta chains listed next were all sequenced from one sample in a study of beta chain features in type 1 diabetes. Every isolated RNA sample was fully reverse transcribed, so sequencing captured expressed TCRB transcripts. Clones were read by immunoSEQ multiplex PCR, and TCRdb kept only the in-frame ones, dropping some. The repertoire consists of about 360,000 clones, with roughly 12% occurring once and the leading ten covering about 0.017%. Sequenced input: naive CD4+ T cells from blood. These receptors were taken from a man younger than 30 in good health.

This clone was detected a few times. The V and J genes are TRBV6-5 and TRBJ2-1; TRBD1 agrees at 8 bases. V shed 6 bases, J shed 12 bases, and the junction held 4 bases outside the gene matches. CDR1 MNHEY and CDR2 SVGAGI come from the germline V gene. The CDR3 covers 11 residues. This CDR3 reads CASRRQGPQFF. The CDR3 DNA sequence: TGTGCCAGCAGGAGACAGGGGCCGCAGTTCTTC.

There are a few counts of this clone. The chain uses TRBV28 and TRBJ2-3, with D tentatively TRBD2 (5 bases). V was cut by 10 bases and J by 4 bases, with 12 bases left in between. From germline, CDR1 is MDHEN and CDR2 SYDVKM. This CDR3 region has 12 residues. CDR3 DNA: TGTGCCACCGCCCTGCGGGCAGATACGCAGTATTTT. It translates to CATALRADTQYF.

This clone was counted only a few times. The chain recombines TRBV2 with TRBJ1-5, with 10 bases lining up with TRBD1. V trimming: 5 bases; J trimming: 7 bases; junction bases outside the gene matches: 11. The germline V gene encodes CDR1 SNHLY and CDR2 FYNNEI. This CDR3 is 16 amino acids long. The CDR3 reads CASSSRDRGRGQPQHF. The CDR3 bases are TGTGCCAGCAGTTCTCGGGACAGGGGCCGGGGACAGCCCCAGCATTTT.

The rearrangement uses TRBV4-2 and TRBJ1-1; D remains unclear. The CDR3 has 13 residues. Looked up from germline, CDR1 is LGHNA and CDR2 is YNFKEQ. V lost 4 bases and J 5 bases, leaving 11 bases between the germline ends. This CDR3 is CASSLQQKTEAFF. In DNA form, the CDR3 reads TGTGCCAGCAGCCTACAGCAGAAAACTGAAGCTTTCTTT.

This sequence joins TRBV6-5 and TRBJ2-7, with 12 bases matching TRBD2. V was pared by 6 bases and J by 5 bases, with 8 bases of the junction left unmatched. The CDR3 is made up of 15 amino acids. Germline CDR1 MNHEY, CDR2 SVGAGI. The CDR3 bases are TGTGCCAGCAGATCGACTAGCGGGAGAATCAACGAGCAGTACTTC. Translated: CASRSTSGRINEQYF.

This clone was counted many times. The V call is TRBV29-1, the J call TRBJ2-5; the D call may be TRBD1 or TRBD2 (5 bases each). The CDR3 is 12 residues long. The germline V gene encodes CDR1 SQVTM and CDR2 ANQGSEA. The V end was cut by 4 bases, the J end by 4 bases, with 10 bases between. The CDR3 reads CSVGEGPETQYF. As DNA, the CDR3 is TGCAGCGTTGGAGAGGGGCCAGAGACCCAGTACTTC.

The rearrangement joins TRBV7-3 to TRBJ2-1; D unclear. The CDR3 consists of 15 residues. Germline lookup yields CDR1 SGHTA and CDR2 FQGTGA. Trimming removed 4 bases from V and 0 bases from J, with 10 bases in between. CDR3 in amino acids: CASSSLGSSYNEQFF. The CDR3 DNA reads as TGTGCCAGCAGCTCTCTAGGTAGCTCCTACAATGAGCAGTTCTTC.

CDR3 amino acids: CASRGLAGNWGEQFF. In DNA form, the CDR3 reads TGTGCCAGCAGAGGACTAGCGGGAAATTGGGGTGAGCAGTTCTTC. The chain is built from TRBV2 and TRBJ2-1; 12 bases line up with TRBD2. Germline CDR1 SNHLY, CDR2 FYNNEI. This CDR3 has 15 amino acids. Germline trimming cut 6 bases from V and 9 bases from J; bases unmatched to any gene: 9.

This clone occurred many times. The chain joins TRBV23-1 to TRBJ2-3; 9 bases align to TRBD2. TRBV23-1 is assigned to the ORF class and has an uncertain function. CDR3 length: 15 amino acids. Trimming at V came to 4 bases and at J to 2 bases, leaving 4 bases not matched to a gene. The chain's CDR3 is CASSRAGGPTDTQYF. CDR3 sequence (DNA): TGCGCCAGCAGTCGGGCGGGAGGGCCCACAGATACGCAGTATTTT.

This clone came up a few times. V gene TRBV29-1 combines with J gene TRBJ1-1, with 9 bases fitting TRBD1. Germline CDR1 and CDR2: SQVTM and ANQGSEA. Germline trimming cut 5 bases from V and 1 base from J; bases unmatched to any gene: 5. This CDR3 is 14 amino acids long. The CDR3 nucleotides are TGCAGCGTTAAGGACAGGGGTAGGAACACTGAAGCTTTCTTT. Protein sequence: CSVKDRGRNTEAFF.

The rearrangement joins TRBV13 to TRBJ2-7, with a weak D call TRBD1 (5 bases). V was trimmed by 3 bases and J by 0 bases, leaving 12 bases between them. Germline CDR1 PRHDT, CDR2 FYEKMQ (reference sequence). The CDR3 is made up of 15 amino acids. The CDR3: CASSFQSGFSYEQYF. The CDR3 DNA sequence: TGTGCCAGCAGCTTCCAGTCAGGGTTCTCCTACGAGCAGTACTTC.

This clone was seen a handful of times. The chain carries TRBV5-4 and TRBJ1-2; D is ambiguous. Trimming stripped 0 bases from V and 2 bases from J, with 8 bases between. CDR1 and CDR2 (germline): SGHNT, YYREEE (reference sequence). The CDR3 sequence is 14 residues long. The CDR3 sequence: CASSLDAGNYGYTF. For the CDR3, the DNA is TGTGCCAGCAGCTTGGACGCAGGCAACTATGGCTACACCTTC. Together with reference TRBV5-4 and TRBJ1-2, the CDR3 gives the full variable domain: ETGVTQSPTHLIKTRGQQVTLRCSSQSGHNTVSWYQQALGQGPQFIFQYYREEENGRGNFPPRFSGLQFPNYSSELNVNALELDDSALYLCASSLDAGNYGYTFGSGTRLTVV.

The CDR3 loop reads CASSLQGHSTDTQYF. CDR3 nucleotides: TGTGCCAGCAGTTTACAGGGACACTCCACAGATACGCAGTATTTT. The chain links TRBV27 to TRBJ2-3; D might be TRBD1 (6 bases). Trimming removed 2 bases at V and 2 bases at J, with 11 bases between. Germline V gene data show CDR1 as MNHEY and CDR2 as SMNVEV (reference sequence). This CDR3 region has 15 residues.

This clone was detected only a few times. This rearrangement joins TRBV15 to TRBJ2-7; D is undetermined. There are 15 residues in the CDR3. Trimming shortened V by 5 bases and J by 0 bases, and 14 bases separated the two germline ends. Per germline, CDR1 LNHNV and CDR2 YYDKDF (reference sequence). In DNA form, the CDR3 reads TGTGCCACCAGCCCTCGGCAGGTATCCTCCTACGAGCAGTACTTC. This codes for CATSPRQVSSYEQYF.

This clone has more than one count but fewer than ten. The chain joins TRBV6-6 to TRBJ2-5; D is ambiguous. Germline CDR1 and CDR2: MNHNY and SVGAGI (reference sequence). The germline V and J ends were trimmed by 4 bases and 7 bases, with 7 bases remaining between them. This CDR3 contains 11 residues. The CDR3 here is CASSWARTQYF. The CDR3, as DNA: TGTGCCAGCAGTTGGGCGCGGACCCAGTACTTC.

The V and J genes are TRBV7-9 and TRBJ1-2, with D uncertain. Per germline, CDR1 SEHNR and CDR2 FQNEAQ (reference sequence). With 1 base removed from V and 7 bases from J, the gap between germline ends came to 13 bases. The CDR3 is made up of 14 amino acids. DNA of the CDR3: TGTGCCAGCAGCTTAGGTGCCACCGGGTCTGGCTACACCTTC. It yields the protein CASSLGATGSGYTF. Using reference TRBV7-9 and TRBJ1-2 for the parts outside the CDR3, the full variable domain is DTGVSQNPRHKITKRGQNVTFRCDPISEHNRLYWYRQTLGQGPEFLTYFQNEAQLEKSRLLSDRFSAERPKGSFSTLEIQRTEQGDSAMYLCASSLGATGSGYTFGSGTRLTVV.

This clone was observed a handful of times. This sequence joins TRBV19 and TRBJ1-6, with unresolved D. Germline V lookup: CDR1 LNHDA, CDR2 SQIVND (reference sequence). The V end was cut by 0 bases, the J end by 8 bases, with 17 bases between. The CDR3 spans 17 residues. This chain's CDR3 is CASSIEGRRIPYSPLHF. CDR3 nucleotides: TGTGCCAGTAGTATAGAGGGCAGACGGATCCCATATTCACCCCTCCACTTT.